The text below deals with one T cell receptor beta chain. Its antigen is currently not known. No much larger clone exists at a distance of one base, and base qualities are not known. These data belong to a study of T cells in Graves' hyperthyroidism and ophthalmopathy (dated 2019 in TCRdb). Describing the broader study: Peripheral blood was collected at initial diagnosis, before any treatment. TCR V-J signatures able to tell the groups apart were searched for in a discovery cohort of 90 to 100 patients, of whom about 40 had Graves' ophthalmopathy and more than 55 had stable Graves' hyperthyroidism. Whether ophthalmopathy could be predicted prospectively was tested in an independent validation cohort made up of under 20 hyperthyroidism patients plus 17 patients who later progressed to ophthalmopathy. The roughly 100 discovery patients were randomly split 7:3 into training and test sets. Thyroid tissue and blood T-cell repertoires from six Graves' hyperthyroidism patients were also compared in the study. After blood sampling, hyperthyroidism patients were treated with methimazole at a starting dose of 30 mg daily, and ophthalmopathy patients were treated with high-dose intravenous methylprednisolone. The paper reports TCR Vbeta CDR3 sequencing of roughly 140 peripheral blood samples: around 41 ophthalmopathy, under 80 hyperthyroidism and approximately 17 progressor patients.

The investigation overall reported the following: In cross-validation, a model built on a 13 V-J signature told ophthalmopathy apart from stable hyperthyroidism with 87.88% sensitivity and approximately 84% specificity, and in testing the same model reached 80%/75%. In validation, the model predicted progression to ophthalmopathy with roughly 70% sensitivity and around 72% specificity, a median of around 6.6 months before onset. No statistical method was used to fix the sample size in advance, and group allocation was not hidden from the investigators. Most expanded thyroid clonotypes (frequency above 0.001) were also detected in blood, suggesting blood repertoires may reflect thyroid immune responses.

A patient counted as having stable Graves' hyperthyroidism if no progression to ophthalmopathy occurred over 18 months of follow-up. Hyperthyroidism patients were newly diagnosed, with disease duration under 2 months, and aged 18 to 65 years. Patients with uncontrolled infections, other autoimmune diseases, pregnancy or lactation were excluded. Diagnoses were based on clinical symptoms, serum thyroxine and TRAb, thyroid ultrasound and orbital computed tomography. PBMCs were separated from under 12 ml of fresh peripheral blood using Ficoll-Paque density gradient centrifugation. Total RNA was extracted with Trizol reagent, and quality was checked on an Agilent 2100 Bioanalyzer. V is cut back by 2 bases and J by 4 bases, with 7 bases in the junction unmatched. CDR1 and CDR2 were assigned from the germline V gene (reference sequence) as LNHNV and YYDKDF. The CDR3 holds 15 amino acids from the cysteine to the phenylalanine. Just CDR3 DNA is preserved here, 45 bases in frame from base 1.

The TCR beta CDR3 regions were amplified from RNA transcripts. For the first round of RT-PCR on the TCR CDR3, the HTBI primer set was used together with the Qiagen OneStep RT-PCR kit. A second multiplex PCR round built the libraries, followed by size selection and purification. Sequencing of the libraries was done on an Illumina HiSeq2000 using paired-end 100 bp reads. In the source study's methods: SOAPnuke was used to process the raw data, removing reads that contained adapters or uncalled bases, had a mean Phred below 15, or lacked an exact match to the constant primer or identifier. High-quality paired reads were merged using COPE v1.2.5, and each unique nucleotide sequence was defined as a clonotype. MiTCR v1.1 was used to align clonotypes to the IMGT TRBV, TRBD and TRBJ reference segments. Analysis was restricted to V-J combinations with a frequency above 0.0001, which covered roughly 99% of repertoires. A TCS score was defined as the ratio of F50 (clonal expansion) to E x V (chaos), with BLOSUM62-based TCRdist applied between CDR3 peptides within each V-J. Welch's t-statistics and random forest reduced roughly 540 V-J features to about 13, which were used in a naive Bayes classifier (R e1071). TCRdb passed the public sequencing reads through fastp at Q25 and MiXCR, retaining productive beta sequences. Each entry merges the rows of one CDR3 protein and shows their most common DNA and genes. V and J calls and clone size were set by TCRdb, not the authors. The sample has about 360,000 distinct CDR3 sequences on record, over 10% of them singletons. The ten top clones hold roughly 9.2% of the sample.

The chain couples TRBV15 to TRBJ2-7, and TRBD1 aligns with 8 junction nucleotides. Sequenced sample: blood. The TCR sequence derives from a woman between 18 and 29 years old with Graves' hyperthyroidism. The nucleotide sequence is TGTGCCACCAGCAGACCTAGCCAGGGGGCATACGAGCAGTACTTC. It encodes CATSRPSQGAYEQYF.